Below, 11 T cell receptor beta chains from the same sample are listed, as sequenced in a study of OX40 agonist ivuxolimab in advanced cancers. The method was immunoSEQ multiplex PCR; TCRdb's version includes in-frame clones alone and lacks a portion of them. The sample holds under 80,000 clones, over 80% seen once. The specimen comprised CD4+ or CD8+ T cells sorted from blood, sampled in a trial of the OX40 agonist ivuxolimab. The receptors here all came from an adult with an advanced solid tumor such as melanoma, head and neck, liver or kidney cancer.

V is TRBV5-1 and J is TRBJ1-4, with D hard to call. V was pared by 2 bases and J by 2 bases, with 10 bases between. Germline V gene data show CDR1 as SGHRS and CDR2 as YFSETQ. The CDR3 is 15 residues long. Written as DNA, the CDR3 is TGCGCCAGCAGCTTTGGTGCGGTGACTAATGAAAAACTGTTTTTT. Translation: CASSFGAVTNEKLFF.

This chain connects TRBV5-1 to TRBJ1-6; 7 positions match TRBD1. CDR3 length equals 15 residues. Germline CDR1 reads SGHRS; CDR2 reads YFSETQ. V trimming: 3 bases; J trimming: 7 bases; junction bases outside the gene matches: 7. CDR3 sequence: CASSSGTAENSPLHF. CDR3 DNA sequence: TGCGCCAGCAGCTCTGGGACAGCCGAAAATTCACCCCTCCACTTT. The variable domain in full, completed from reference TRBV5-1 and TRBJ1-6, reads KAGVTQTPRYLIKTRGQQVTLSCSPISGHRSVSWYQQTPGQGLQFLFEYFSETQRNKGNFPGRFSGRQFSNSRSEMNVSTLELGDSALYLCASSSGTAENSPLHFGNGTRLTVT.

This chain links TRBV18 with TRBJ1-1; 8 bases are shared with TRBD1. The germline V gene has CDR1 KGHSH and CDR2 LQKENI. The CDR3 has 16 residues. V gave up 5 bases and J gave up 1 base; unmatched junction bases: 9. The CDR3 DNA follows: TGTGCCAGCTCAGAAACCAGGGGGCAGGGGAACACTGAAGCTTTCTTT. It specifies CASSETRGQGNTEAFF.

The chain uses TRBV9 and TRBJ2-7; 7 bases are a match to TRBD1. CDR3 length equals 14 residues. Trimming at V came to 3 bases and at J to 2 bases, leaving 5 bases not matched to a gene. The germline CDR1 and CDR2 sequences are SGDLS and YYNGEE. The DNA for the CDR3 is TGTGCCAGCAGCGCCGGGACAGCACCCTACGAGCAGTACTTC. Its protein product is CASSAGTAPYEQYF.

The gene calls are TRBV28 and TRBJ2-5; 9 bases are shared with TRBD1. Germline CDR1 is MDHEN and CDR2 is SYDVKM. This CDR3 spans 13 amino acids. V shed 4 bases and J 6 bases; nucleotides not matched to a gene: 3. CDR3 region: CASSWGQGKTQYF. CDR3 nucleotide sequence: TGTGCCAGCAGTTGGGGACAGGGAAAGACCCAGTACTTC.

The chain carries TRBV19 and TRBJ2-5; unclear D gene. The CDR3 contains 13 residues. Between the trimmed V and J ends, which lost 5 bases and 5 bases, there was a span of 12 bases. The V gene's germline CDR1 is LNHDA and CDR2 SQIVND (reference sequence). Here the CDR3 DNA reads TGTGCCAGTAGTGTCGGCCTTGGGGAGACCCAGTACTTC. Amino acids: CASSVGLGETQYF.

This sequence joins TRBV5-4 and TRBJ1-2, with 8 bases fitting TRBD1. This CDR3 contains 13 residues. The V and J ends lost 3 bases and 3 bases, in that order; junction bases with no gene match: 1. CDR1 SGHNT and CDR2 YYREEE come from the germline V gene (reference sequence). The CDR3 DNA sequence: TGTGCCAGCAGCTGGGGACAGGACTATGGCTACACCTTC. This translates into CASSWGQDYGYTF.

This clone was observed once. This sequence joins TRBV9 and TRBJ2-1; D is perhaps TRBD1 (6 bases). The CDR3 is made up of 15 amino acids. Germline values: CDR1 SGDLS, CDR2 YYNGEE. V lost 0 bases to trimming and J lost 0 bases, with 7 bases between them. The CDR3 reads CASSVEGDSYNEQFF. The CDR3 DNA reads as TGTGCCAGCAGCGTAGAGGGGGACTCCTACAATGAGCAGTTCTTC.

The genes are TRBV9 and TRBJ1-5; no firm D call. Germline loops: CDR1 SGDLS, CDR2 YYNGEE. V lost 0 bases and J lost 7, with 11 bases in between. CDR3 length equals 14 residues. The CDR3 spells CASSVDFGVQPQHF. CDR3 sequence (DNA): TGTGCCAGCAGCGTAGATTTCGGGGTACAGCCCCAGCATTTT.

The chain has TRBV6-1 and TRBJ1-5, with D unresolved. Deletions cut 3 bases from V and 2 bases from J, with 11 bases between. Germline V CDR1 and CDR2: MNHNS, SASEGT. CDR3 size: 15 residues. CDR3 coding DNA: TGTGCCAGCAGTGACGGGAAACAGCGCAATCAGCCCCAGCATTTT. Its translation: CASSDGKQRNQPQHF.

CDR3 amino acids: CASSLDRALPGEQYF. As DNA, the CDR3 is TGTGCCAGCAGCTTAGACAGAGCACTGCCGGGGGAGCAGTACTTC. The chain recombines TRBV7-2 with TRBJ2-7; perhaps TRBD2 as D (5 bases). V shed 1 base and J shed 7 bases, with 17 bases lying between them. The germline V gene encodes CDR1 SGHTA and CDR2 FQGNSA. This CDR3 contains 15 residues.